The 15 T cell receptor beta chains listed next were all sequenced from one sample in a study of control samples from healthy donors and cancer patients. The table came from immunoSEQ multiplex PCR; TCRdb's copy has only in-frame clones and leaves some out. The table shows 65,000 to 75,000 clones, with about 90% occurring only once. The sequenced sample consisted of blood. The receptor source for this set is a woman aged 50 to 65 in good health.

The rearrangement uses TRBV7-3 and TRBJ1-1, with D maybe TRBD1 (5 bases). The V end lost 6 bases, the J end lost 5 bases, and 13 bases lay between the germline ends. The CDR3 covers 13 residues. Germline CDR1 is SGHTA and CDR2 is FQGTGA. The CDR3 region has the DNA TGTGCCAGCAGGGGGACGGCGGGGACTGAAGCTTTCTTT. The encoded protein is CASRGTAGTEAFF.

The chain is built from TRBV19 and TRBJ2-2; no reliable D call. V lost 1 base to trimming and J lost 2 bases, with 8 bases between them. The CDR3 spans 15 residues. Germline values: CDR1 LNHDA, CDR2 SQIVND (reference sequence). CDR3 bases: TGTGCCAGTAGTATAGGGCAAACAAACACCGGGGAGCTGTTTTTT. Translated: CASSIGQTNTGELFF.

The V and J genes are TRBV19 and TRBJ2-7, with a tentative D call TRBD1 (6 bases). Trimming stripped 6 bases from V and 5 bases from J, with 20 bases between. This CDR3 comprises 15 residues. Germline CDR1 reads LNHDA; CDR2 reads SQIVND (reference sequence). CDR3 DNA sequence: TGTGCCAGTAGCCCCTTTACAGGGATGTCCCACGAGCAGTACTTC. Its translation is CASSPFTGMSHEQYF.

CDR3 loop: CASSRTGAPDQPQHF. The CDR3 DNA is TGTGCCAGTAGCCGCACAGGGGCGCCAGATCAGCCCCAGCATTTT. The chain carries TRBV19 and TRBJ1-5; TRBD1 aligns across 7 bases. The CDR3 runs 15 residues. Germline CDR1 reads LNHDA; CDR2 reads SQIVND (reference sequence). V lost 6 bases to trimming and J lost 5 bases; unmatched junction nucleotides: 10.

The V call is TRBV28, the J call TRBJ2-3; 16 bases are a match to TRBD2. V was clipped by 8 bases and J by 7 bases; unmatched bases: 12. The CDR3 covers 17 residues. CDR1 is MDHEN, CDR2 SYDVKM, per germline. CDR3 amino acids: CASPPPGTSGRVNTQYF. For the CDR3, the DNA is TGTGCCAGCCCACCCCCAGGGACTAGCGGGAGGGTAAATACGCAGTATTTT.

This chain uses TRBV10-3 with TRBJ2-3; D uncertain. The V gene lost 5 bases and the J gene lost 4 bases, with 10 bases spanning the gap. Germline CDR1 is ENHRY and CDR2 is SYGVKD. The CDR3 length is 13 residues. The CDR3 nucleotides are TGTGCCATCAGTTTGTCTGGTTCAGATACGCAGTATTTT. Translated: CAISLSGSDTQYF.

The J gene is TRBJ2-2, the V gene TRBV18; D is unclear. Germline V gene data show CDR1 as KGHSH and CDR2 as LQKENI. This CDR3 has 14 amino acids. The V and J ends lost 6 bases and 3 bases respectively, with 11 bases between them. Here the CDR3 reads CASSWNSDTGELFF. CDR3 DNA sequence: TGTGCCAGCTCCTGGAACAGCGACACCGGGGAGCTGTTTTTT.

The chain employs TRBV6-6 and TRBJ1-4; the D is unclear. This CDR3 region has 14 residues. CDR1 is MNHNY and CDR2 is SVGAGI in the germline V gene (reference sequence). V was clipped by 3 bases and J by 5 bases, with 10 bases between them. CDR3 loop: CASSYVGGNEKLFF. CDR3 nucleotide sequence: TGTGCCAGCAGTTATGTCGGAGGGAATGAAAAACTGTTTTTT.

The rearrangement links TRBV3-1 (or the pseudogene TRBV3-2) to TRBJ2-7; tentative D call: TRBD1 (5 bases). Trimming shortened V by 0 bases and J by 1 base, and 10 bases separated the two germline ends. There are 15 residues in the CDR3. Germline CDR1 and CDR2: LGHDT and YNNKEL (reference sequence). CDR3 protein: CASSQDDRRSYEQYF. CDR3 coding DNA: TGTGCCAGCAGCCAAGATGACAGAAGGTCCTACGAGCAGTACTTC.

V and J are TRBV4-1 and TRBJ2-2, with D uncertain. This CDR3 has 16 residues. CDR1 and CDR2 (germline): MGHRA, YSYEKL. V was cut by 3 bases and J by 1 base, with 12 bases left in between. DNA for the CDR3: TGCGCCAGCAGCCAGAGATCCGAAATGAACACCGGGGAGCTGTTTTTT. Its protein is CASSQRSEMNTGELFF.

This clone showed up just once. The rearrangement uses TRBV24-1 and TRBJ2-1; D gene uncertain. The V and J ends lost 2 bases and 3 bases respectively, with 4 bases between them. Germline V gene lookup returns CDR1 KGHDR and CDR2 SFDVKD. This CDR3 region has 13 residues. CDR3: CATSDSFYNEQFF. The CDR3 DNA is TGTGCCACCAGTGATTCCTTCTACAATGAGCAGTTCTTC.

V is TRBV30 and J is TRBJ1-2; D call uncertain. The CDR3 is 14 amino acids. Deletions cut 2 bases from V and 8 bases from J, with 18 bases between. Germline V gene data show CDR1 as GTSNPN and CDR2 as SVGIG (reference sequence). This CDR3 reads CAWSSERGRKGYTF. The CDR3 DNA is TGTGCCTGGAGTTCCGAGCGAGGGAGGAAGGGCTACACCTTC.

This clone has more than one count but fewer than ten. V and J are TRBV11-2 and TRBJ2-2; D remains ambiguous. Germline-derived CDR1 and CDR2 are SGHAT and FQNNGV. CDR3 length: 15 amino acids. V was clipped by 1 base and J by 1 base, with 7 bases between them. CDR3 protein: CASSLVAGNTGELFF. CDR3 coding DNA: TGTGCCAGCAGCTTAGTGGCAGGGAACACCGGGGAGCTGTTTTTT.

This clone was picked up a small number of times. In DNA form, the CDR3 reads TGCGCCAGCAGCCAAGGGGGCAGCCAGGGTAATGAAAAACTGTTTTTT. Amino acids: CASSQGGSQGNEKLFF. The gene calls are TRBV4-1 and TRBJ1-4, with D possibly TRBD1 on 5 matching bases. V was trimmed by 1 base and J by 4 bases, leaving 13 bases between them. The CDR3 sequence is 16 residues long. Germline V CDR1 and CDR2: MGHRA, YSYEKL.

The chain uses TRBV9 and TRBJ1-6; 7 positions match TRBD1. The CDR3 covers 14 residues. CDR1 and CDR2 from the germline V gene are SGDLS and YYNGEE. V shed 3 bases, J shed 11 bases, and the junction held 8 bases outside the gene matches. The CDR3 DNA sequence: TGTGCCAGCAGCGAAACAGGGGAAAGGACACCCCTCCACTTT. This translates into CASSETGERTPLHF.